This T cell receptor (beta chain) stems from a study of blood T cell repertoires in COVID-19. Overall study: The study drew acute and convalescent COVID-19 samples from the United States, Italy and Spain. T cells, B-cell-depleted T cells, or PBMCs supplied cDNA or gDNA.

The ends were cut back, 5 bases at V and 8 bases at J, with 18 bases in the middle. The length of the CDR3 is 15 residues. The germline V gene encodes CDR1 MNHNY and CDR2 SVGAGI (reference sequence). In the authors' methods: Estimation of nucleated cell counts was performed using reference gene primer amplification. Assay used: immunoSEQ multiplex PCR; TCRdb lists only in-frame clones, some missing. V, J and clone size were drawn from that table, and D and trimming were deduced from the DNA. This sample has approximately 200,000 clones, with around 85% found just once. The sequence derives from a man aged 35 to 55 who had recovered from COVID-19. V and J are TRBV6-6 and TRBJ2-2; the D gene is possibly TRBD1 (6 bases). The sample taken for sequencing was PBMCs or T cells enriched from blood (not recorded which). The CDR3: CASSNLQGVIGELFF. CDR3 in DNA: TGTGCCAGCAGTAACCTACAGGGAGTTATTGGGGAGCTGTTTTTT.